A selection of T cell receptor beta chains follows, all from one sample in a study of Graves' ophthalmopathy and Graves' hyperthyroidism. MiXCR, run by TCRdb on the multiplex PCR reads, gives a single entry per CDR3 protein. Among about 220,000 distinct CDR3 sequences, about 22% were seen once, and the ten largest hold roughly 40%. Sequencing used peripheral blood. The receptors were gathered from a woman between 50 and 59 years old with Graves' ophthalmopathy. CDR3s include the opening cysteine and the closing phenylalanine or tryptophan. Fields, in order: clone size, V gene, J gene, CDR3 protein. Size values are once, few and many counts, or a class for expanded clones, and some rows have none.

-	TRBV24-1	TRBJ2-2	CASSRTVANTGELFF
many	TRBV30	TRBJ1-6	CAWSEGTVDSPLHF
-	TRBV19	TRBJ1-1	CASSTPDPHTEAFF
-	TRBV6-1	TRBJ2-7	CASQEGQGTYEQYF
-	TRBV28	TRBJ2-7	CASSSRGQGVQQYF
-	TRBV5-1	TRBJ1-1	CASSLARGTGGQNTEAFF
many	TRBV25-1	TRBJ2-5	CASSELGGETQYF
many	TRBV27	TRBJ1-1	CASSLEGGRNTEAFF
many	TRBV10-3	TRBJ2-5	CAISDGGAQYF
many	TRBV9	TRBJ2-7	CASSPTQHEQYF
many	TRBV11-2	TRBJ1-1	CASSSAGSTEAFF
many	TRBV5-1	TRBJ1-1	CASSSQRTLNSEAFF
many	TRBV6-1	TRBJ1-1	CASSQTGATEAFF
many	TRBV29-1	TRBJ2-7	CSVRDGSYEQYF
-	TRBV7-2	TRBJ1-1	CASSLALGQLNTEAFF
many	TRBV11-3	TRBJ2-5	CASSPGTSVDETQYF
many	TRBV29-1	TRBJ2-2	CSVKGTGELFF